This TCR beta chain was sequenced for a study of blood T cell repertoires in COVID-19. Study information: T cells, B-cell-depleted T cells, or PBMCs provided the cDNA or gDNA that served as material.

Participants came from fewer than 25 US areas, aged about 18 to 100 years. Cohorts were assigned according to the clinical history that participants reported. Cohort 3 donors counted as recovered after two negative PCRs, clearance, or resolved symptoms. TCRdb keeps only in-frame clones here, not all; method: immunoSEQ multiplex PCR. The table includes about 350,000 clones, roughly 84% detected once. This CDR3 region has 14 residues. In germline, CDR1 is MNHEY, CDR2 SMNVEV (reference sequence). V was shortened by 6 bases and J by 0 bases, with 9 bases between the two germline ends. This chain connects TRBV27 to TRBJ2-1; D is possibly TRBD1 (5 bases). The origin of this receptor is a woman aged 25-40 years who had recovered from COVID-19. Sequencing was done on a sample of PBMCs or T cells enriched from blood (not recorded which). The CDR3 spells CASSRVSSYNEQFF. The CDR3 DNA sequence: TGTGCCAGCAGCAGGGTTAGCTCCTACAATGAGCAGTTCTTC.